A single sample is the source of the 18 T cell receptor beta chains below, sequenced in a study of blood T cells in healthy people across ages. Primed by a sample-barcoded 5' primer and a J-beta primer mix, a second PCR proceeded for 7 to 11 cycles. Using its own MiXCR run on the 5' RACE reads, TCRdb lists one record per CDR3 protein. The profile covers fewer than 2,000,000 distinct CDR3 sequences, with about 35% appearing a single time and 10% to 12% taken by the ten largest. Input material: blood. These receptors all stem from a woman between 25 and 40 years old in good health.

The chain joins TRBV20-1 to TRBJ2-7; unclear D gene. The CDR3 length is 14 residues. Germline assignment: CDR1 DFQATT and CDR2 SNEGSKA (reference sequence). V was clipped by 0 bases and J by 2 bases, with 11 bases between them. This CDR3 is CSARDRLLPYEQYF. DNA for the CDR3: TGCAGTGCTAGAGATCGTCTTCTACCCTACGAGCAGTACTTC.

The chain links TRBV5-5 to TRBJ1-2; D not resolved. CDR1 SGHKS and CDR2 YYEKEE come from the germline V gene (reference sequence). The CDR3 covers 16 residues. Between the trimmed V and J ends, which lost 0 bases and 2 bases, there was a span of 14 bases. In DNA form, the CDR3 reads TGTGCCAGCAGCTTGGGGGAAGGTGAATGGAACTATGGCTACACCTTC. Its protein is CASSLGEGEWNYGYTF.

The CDR3 here is CASSLARRQDFETNYGYTF. The CDR3, as DNA: TGCGCCAGCAGCTTGGCCAGGAGGCAGGACTTCGAGACAAACTATGGCTACACCTTC. V is TRBV5-1 and J is TRBJ1-2; D is unresolved. This CDR3 region has 19 residues. Germline V lookup: CDR1 SGHRS, CDR2 YFSETQ. Trimming left V 0 bases short and J 2 bases short, with 23 bases between. Using reference TRBV5-1 and TRBJ1-2 for the parts outside the CDR3, the full variable domain is KAGVTQTPRYLIKTRGQQVTLSCSPISGHRSVSWYQQTPGQGLQFLFEYFSETQRNKGNFPGRFSGRQFSNSRSEMNVSTLELGDSALYLCASSLARRQDFETNYGYTFGSGTRLTVV.

This clonotype was picked up a small number of times. V gene TRBV18 combines with J gene TRBJ2-5, with D unclear. This CDR3 contains 13 residues. V was cut by 3 bases and J by 3 bases, with 8 bases left in between. Germline V CDR1 and CDR2: KGHSH, LQKENI. CDR3 sequence (DNA): TGTGCCAGCTCACCGTTGAGAGAAGAGACCCAGTACTTC. Its protein product is CASSPLREETQYF.

The genes are TRBV27 and TRBJ1-5; weak D call: TRBD1 (5 bases). V lost 0 bases and J 6 bases, leaving 9 bases between the germline ends. CDR3 length equals 14 residues. Germline V gene sequence: CDR1 MNHEY, CDR2 SMNVEV (reference sequence). CDR3 protein: CASSLSYQGQPQHF. In DNA, the CDR3 is TGTGCCAGCAGTTTATCCTACCAGGGTCAGCCCCAGCATTTT.

The V gene is TRBV7-6, the J gene TRBJ2-7; TRBD2 matches at 9 bases. The CDR3 extends over 17 amino acids. Germline assignment: CDR1 SGHVS and CDR2 FNYEAQ. The junction had 11 bases not matched to a gene; V was cut back by 5 bases and J by 0 bases. The CDR3 coding sequence is TGTGCCAGCAGCCCGGGACTAGCCCTCACGAGCTCCTACGAGCAGTACTTC. This translates into CASSPGLALTSSYEQYF.

The V gene is TRBV28, the J gene TRBJ1-1, with 8 bases fitting TRBD1. CDR3 length: 13 amino acids. V was pared by 5 bases and J by 6 bases, with 5 bases of the junction left unmatched. Germline-derived CDR1 and CDR2 are MDHEN and SYDVKM. The CDR3 sequence: CASSTRDRPEAFF. The CDR3 coding sequence is TGTGCCAGCAGTACGCGGGACAGGCCTGAAGCTTTCTTT.

This clonotype has more than one count but fewer than ten. This chain connects TRBV27 to TRBJ1-2, with a possible D match to TRBD1 (5 bases). V gave up 3 bases and J gave up 4 bases, with 12 bases separating them. Germline V lookup: CDR1 MNHEY, CDR2 SMNVEV (reference sequence). The CDR3 sequence is 14 residues long. CDR3 coding DNA: TGTGCCAGCAGTTTTCAGGGAACCTCCTATGGCTACACCTTC. Translated, it gives CASSFQGTSYGYTF.

To note about this clonotype: Mismatch with germline at one junction end may stem from a read error. The V gene is TRBV7-9, the J gene TRBJ1-1; D gene unclear. The germline V gene has CDR1 SEHNR and CDR2 FQNEAQ (reference sequence). CDR3 length equals 14 residues. The CDR3 here is CASSHRLKNTEAFF. The CDR3 nucleotides read TGTGCCAGCAGCCACAGACTGAAGAACACTGAGGCTTTCTTT.

This rearrangement joins TRBV5-6 to TRBJ2-1; no reliable D call. In germline, CDR1 is SGHDT, CDR2 YYEEEE. The CDR3 extends over 15 amino acids. V dropped 2 bases and J dropped 1 base, with 10 bases sitting between them. Written as DNA, the CDR3 is TGTGCCAGCAGCTTTATAAGAGCGTCCTACAATGAGCAGTTCTTC. It translates to CASSFIRASYNEQFF.

The V call is TRBV20-1, the J call TRBJ1-1; 7 positions match TRBD1. V was pared by 2 bases and J by 5 bases, with 8 bases of the junction left unmatched. Germline lookup yields CDR1 DFQATT and CDR2 SNEGSKA (reference sequence). This CDR3 has 14 amino acids. CDR3 region: CSARSGRGGTEAFF. DNA of the CDR3: TGCAGTGCTAGATCGGGCAGGGGGGGAACTGAAGCTTTCTTT.

The rearrangement links TRBV28 to TRBJ1-5; TRBD1 aligns across 8 bases. The CDR3 runs 13 residues. The V gene's germline CDR1 is MDHEN and CDR2 SYDVKM. V gave up 3 bases and J gave up 6 bases; unmatched junction bases: 1. The DNA of the CDR3 is TGTGCCAGCAGTTTGGACAGGGTTCAGCCCCAGCATTTT. This codes for CASSLDRVQPQHF.

This chain uses TRBV20-1 with TRBJ2-5, with unresolved D. V gave up 5 bases and J gave up 11 bases, with 27 bases separating them. Germline values: CDR1 DFQATT, CDR2 SNEGSKA (reference sequence). This CDR3 region has 15 residues. For the CDR3, the DNA is TGCAGTGCTTCGGAAGGCACGAGCTCCTACAATGAGCAGTACTTC. Translation: CSASEGTSSYNEQYF.

A few counts support this clonotype. The chain joins TRBV5-1 to TRBJ2-7, with TRBD2 identical over 11 bases. The CDR3 contains 18 residues. The trim removed 0 bases at V and 3 bases at J, leaving 11 bases unmatched. Germline V gene lookup returns CDR1 SGHRS and CDR2 YFSETQ. CDR3 amino acids: CASSLAVSGGETFYEQYF. The CDR3 nucleotides are TGCGCCAGCAGCTTGGCAGTTAGCGGGGGGGAGACTTTCTACGAGCAGTACTTC.

The rearrangement joins TRBV28 to TRBJ2-7, with 8 bases aligning to TRBD1. There are 15 residues in the CDR3. Germline CDR1 reads MDHEN; CDR2 reads SYDVKM. V shed 4 bases and J 1 base; nucleotides not matched to a gene: 6. CDR3 sequence (DNA): TGTGCCAGCAGTTCAGGACAGGGTCGGTCCTACGAGCAGTACTTC. Residues: CASSSGQGRSYEQYF.

The chain links TRBV29-1 to TRBJ1-2; tentatively, D is TRBD1 (6 bases). The CDR3 has 15 amino acids. Trimming removed 7 bases at V and 5 bases at J, with 23 bases between. Germline V gene data show CDR1 as SQVTM and CDR2 as ANQGSEA. The chain's CDR3 is CSAPEGGAVGYGYTF. The CDR3 DNA is TGCAGCGCCCCCGAGGGGGGGGCGGTGGGGTATGGCTACACCTTC.

The rearrangement links TRBV20-1 to TRBJ2-4; the D call may be TRBD1 or TRBD2 (6 bases each). The V end lost 3 bases, the J end lost 3 bases, and 12 bases lay between the germline ends. Per germline, CDR1 DFQATT and CDR2 SNEGSKA (reference sequence). The CDR3 extends over 14 amino acids. The DNA of the CDR3 is TGCAGTGCTAGCGGGGGCCTTGACAAAAACATTCAGTACTTC. Its translation: CSASGGLDKNIQYF.

A few counts support this clonotype. The rearrangement links TRBV24-1 to TRBJ2-1, with TRBD2 as a possible D gene (5 bases). V shed 6 bases and J shed 4 bases, with 12 bases lying between them. The CDR3 runs 14 residues. The germline V gene encodes CDR1 KGHDR and CDR2 SFDVKD. The CDR3 DNA sequence: TGTGCCACCAGTACTAGTTCTATGTACAATGAGCAGTTCTTC. Amino acids: CATSTSSMYNEQFF.